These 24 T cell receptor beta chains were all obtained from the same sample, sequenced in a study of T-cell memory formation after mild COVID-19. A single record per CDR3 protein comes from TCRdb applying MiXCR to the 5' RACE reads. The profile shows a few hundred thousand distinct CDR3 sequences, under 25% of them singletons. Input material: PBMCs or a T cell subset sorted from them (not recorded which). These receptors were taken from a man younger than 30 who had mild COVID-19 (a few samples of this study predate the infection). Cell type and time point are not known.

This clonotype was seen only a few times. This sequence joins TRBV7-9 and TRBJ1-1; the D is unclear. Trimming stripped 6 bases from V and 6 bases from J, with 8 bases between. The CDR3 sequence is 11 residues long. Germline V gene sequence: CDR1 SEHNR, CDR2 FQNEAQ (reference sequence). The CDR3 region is CASRGFAEAFF. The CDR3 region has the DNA TGTGCCAGCAGGGGTTTCGCTGAAGCTTTCTTT.

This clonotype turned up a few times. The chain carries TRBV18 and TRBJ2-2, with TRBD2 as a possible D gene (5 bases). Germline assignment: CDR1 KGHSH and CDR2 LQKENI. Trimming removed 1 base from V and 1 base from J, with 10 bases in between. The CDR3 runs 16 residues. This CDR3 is CASSPQDFQNTGELFF. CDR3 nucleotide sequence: TGTGCCAGCTCACCACAGGACTTCCAGAACACCGGGGAGCTGTTTTTT.

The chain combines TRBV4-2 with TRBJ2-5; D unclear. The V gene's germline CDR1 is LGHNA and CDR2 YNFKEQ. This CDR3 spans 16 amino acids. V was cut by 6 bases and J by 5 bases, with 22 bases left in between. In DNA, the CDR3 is TGTGCCAGCAGTCCAATGGGAAGCCAGGTTCGGGAGACCCAGTACTTC. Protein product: CASSPMGSQVRETQYF.

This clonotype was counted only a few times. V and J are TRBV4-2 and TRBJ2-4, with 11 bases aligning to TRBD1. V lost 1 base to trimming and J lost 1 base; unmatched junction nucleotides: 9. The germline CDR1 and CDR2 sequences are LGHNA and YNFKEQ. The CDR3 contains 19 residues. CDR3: CASSQAETDRGLAKNIQYF. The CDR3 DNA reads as TGTGCCAGCAGCCAAGCCGAGACGGACAGGGGGCTTGCCAAAAACATTCAGTACTTC.

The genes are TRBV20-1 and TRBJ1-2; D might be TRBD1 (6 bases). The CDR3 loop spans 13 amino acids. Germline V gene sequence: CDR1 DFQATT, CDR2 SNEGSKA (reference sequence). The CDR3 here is CSPWGGPNYGYTF. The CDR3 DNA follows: TGCAGCCCATGGGGGGGGCCCAACTATGGCTACACCTTC.

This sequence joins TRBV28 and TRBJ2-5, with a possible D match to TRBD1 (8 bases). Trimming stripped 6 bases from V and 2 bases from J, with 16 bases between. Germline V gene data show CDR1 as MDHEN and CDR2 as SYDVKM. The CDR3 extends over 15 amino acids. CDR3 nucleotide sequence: TGTGCCAGCAGACTCGACAGGGGAGGGCAAGAGACCCAGTACTTC. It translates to CASRLDRGGQETQYF.

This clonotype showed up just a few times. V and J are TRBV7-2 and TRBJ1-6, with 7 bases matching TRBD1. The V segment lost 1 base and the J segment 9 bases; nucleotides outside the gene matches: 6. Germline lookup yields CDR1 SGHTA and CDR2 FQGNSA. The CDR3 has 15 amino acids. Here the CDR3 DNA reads TGTGCCAGCAGCTTAGGGACAGGCATGGGTTCACCCCTCCACTTT. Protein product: CASSLGTGMGSPLHF.

CDR3 sequence: CASGTGQEKLFF. The DNA for the CDR3 is TGTGCCAGCGGGACAGGGCAGGAAAAACTGTTTTTT. This chain joins TRBV6-5 and TRBJ1-4, with TRBD1 matching 9 bases. The junction had 3 bases not matched to a gene; V was cut back by 8 bases and J by 8 bases. Germline V gives CDR1 MNHEY, CDR2 SVGAGI. The CDR3 is made up of 12 amino acids.

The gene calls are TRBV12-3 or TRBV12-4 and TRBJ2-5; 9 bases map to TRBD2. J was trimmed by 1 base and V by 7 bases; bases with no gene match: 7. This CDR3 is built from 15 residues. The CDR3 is CASKSGGTSQETQYF. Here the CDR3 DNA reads TGTGCCAGCAAAAGCGGGGGGACTTCCCAAGAGACCCAGTACTTC.

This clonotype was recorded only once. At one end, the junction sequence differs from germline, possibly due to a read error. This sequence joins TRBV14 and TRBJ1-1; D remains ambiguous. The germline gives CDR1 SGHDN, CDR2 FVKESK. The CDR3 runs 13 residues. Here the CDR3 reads CASIQDLGTEAFF. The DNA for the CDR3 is TGTGCCAGCATCCAAGATCTGGGGACTGAAGCTTTCTTT.

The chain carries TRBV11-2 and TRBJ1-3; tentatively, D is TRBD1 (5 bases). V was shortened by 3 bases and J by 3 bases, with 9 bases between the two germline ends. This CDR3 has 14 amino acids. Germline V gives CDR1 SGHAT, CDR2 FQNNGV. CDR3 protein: CASSFVGDGNTIYF. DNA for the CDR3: TGTGCCAGCAGCTTCGTGGGGGATGGAAACACCATATATTTT.

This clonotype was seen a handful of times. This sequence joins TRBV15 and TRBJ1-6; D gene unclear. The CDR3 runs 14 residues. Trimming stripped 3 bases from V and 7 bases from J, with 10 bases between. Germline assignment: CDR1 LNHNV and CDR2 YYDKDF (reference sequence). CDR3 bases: TGTGCCACCAGCAGCAATAGAGTGAATTCACCCCTCCACTTT. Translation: CATSSNRVNSPLHF.

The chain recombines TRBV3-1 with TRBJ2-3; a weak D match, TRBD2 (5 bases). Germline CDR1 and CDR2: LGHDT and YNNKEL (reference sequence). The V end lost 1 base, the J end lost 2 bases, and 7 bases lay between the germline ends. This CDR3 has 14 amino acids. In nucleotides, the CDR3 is TGTGCCAGCAGCCAAGCGGGGTACACAGATACGCAGTATTTT. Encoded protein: CASSQAGYTDTQYF.

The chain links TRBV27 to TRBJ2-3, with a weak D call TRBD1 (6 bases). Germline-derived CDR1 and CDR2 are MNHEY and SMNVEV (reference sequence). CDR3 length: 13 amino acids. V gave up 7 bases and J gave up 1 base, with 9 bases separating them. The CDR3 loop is CASTRQGTDTQYF. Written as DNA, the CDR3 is TGTGCCAGCACTAGACAGGGCACAGATACGCAGTATTTT.

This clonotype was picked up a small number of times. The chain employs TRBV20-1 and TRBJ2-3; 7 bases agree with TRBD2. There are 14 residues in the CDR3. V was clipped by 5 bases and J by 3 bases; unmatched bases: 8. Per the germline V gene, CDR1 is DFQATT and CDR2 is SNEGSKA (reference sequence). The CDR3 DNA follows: TGCAGTGCTTACCCCCCAGCGGGAACAGATACGCAGTATTTT. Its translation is CSAYPPAGTDTQYF.

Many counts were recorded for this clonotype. The CDR3 spells CASSGGAGTGELFF. For the CDR3, the DNA is TGTGCCAGCAGTGGCGGGGCCGGCACCGGGGAGCTGTTTTTT. The gene calls are TRBV25-1 and TRBJ2-2; maybe TRBD2 (6 bases). Germline CDR1 reads MGHDK; CDR2 reads SYGVNS. V was cut by 4 bases and J by 4 bases, with 10 bases left in between. The CDR3 is 14 amino acids.

The CDR3 protein is CSVEPTGGSYEQYF. CDR3 bases: TGCAGCGTTGAACCCACAGGGGGATCCTACGAGCAGTACTTC. The chain has TRBV29-1 and TRBJ2-7; 8 bases are a match to TRBD1. Germline CDR1 SQVTM, CDR2 ANQGSEA. The CDR3 has 14 amino acids. Unmatched junction bases numbered 4, after V lost 2 bases and J lost 1 base.

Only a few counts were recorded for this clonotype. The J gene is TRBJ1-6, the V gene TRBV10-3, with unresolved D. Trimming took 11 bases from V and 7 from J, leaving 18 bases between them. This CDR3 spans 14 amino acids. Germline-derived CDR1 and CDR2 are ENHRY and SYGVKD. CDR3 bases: TGTGCCGCCTCTACACCTTACGGGAATTCACCCCTCCACTTT. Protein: CAASTPYGNSPLHF.

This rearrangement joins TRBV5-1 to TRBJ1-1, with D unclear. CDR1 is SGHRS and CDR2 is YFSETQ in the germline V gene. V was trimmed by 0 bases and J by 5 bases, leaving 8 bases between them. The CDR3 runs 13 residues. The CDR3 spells CASSLGASTEAFF. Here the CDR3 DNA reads TGCGCCAGCAGCTTGGGGGCCTCTACTGAAGCTTTCTTT.

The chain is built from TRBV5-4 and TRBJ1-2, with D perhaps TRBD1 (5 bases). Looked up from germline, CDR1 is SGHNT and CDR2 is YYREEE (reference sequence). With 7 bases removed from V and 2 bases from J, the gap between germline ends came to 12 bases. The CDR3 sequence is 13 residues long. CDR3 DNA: TGTGCCAGCGGGGCGGGGGTCAACTATGGCTACACCTTC. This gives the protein CASGAGVNYGYTF.

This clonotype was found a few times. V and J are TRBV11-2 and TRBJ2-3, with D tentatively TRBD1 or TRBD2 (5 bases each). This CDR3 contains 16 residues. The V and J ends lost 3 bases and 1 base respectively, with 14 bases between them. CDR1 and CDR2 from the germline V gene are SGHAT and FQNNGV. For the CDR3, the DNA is TGTGCCAGCAGCTTGGGGGTCCAGTCCCGCACAGATACGCAGTATTTT. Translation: CASSLGVQSRTDTQYF.

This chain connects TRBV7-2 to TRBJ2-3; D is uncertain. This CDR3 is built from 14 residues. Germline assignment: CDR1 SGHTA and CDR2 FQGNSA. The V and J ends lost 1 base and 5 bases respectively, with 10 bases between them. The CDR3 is CASSLDLHLDTQYF. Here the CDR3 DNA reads TGTGCCAGCAGCTTAGACCTCCACCTAGATACGCAGTATTTT.

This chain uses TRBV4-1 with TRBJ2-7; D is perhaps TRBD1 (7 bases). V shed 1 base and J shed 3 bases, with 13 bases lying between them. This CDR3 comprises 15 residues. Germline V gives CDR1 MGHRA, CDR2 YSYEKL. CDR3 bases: TGCGCCAGCAGCCAAGTTCCAGGGGGGAGCTACGAGCAGTACGTC. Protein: CASSQVPGGSYEQYV.

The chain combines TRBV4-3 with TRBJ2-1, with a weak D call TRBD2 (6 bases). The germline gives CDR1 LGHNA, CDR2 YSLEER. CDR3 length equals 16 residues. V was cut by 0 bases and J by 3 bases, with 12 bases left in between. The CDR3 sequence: CASSQDIGGHYNEQFF. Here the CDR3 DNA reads TGCGCCAGCAGCCAAGATATTGGAGGGCACTACAATGAGCAGTTCTTC.